This entry concerns a single TCR beta chain. Its specificity is unknown. Germline is not matched at one junction end, which may reflect a read error. This entry comes from a study of cytomegalovirus exposure and HLA in healthy donors. Study-level findings and limits: Researchers reported from a later analysis that most CMV-associated TCR beta chains appeared HLA-restricted.

CDR3 size: 9 residues. Looked up from germline, CDR1 is SQVTM and CDR2 is ANQGSEA. Primers included in the PCR were 60 Vbeta and 13 Jbeta primers. Profiling relied on immunoSEQ multiplex PCR, and the TCRdb table lists in-frame clones only, not all of them. The table records under 200,000 clones, roughly 80% of them present only once. This receptor was obtained from a woman aged 18 to 35 in good health and CMV-seronegative. Sequencing used PBMCs. J is TRBJ1-1 and V is TRBV29-1; unclear D gene. As DNA, the CDR3 is TGCAGCGTTGACACTGAGGCTTTCTTT. Its protein is CSVDTEAFF.